Sequencing of this TCR beta chain was carried out in a study of T cells in Graves' hyperthyroidism and ophthalmopathy. The TCR beta CDR3 regions underwent amplification using RNA transcripts as the source. HTBI primers were the set used in a first-round RT-PCR of the TCR CDR3. One entry per CDR3 protein results from TCRdb running MiXCR on the multiplex PCR reads. The profile covers 93,000 or so distinct CDR3 sequences, with 45% to 50% appearing a single time and 26% taken by the ten largest. The V gene end was trimmed by 8 bases and the J gene end by 0 bases; junction bases not matched to a gene: 10. Germline V gene sequence: CDR1 SGHTA, CDR2 FQGTGA. This CDR3 has 15 amino acids. Uncontrolled infection, other autoimmune disease, pregnancy and lactation each barred patients from inclusion. Regarding this clonotype: Its target is unknown.

Study-wide points: Blood samples included most of the expanded thyroid clonotypes exceeding 0.001.

The V gene is TRBV7-3, the J gene TRBJ2-7; 7 nucleotides match TRBD2. The sequencing input was blood. This sequence originates from a middle-aged man with Graves' hyperthyroidism. Written as DNA, the CDR3 is TGTGCCAGCTCCGCCGGAGCGGGAATCTCCTACGAGCAGTACTTC. It yields the protein CASSAGAGISYEQYF.